The 9 T cell receptor beta chains listed next were all sequenced from one sample in a study of blood T cell repertoires in COVID-19. Profiled with immunoSEQ multiplex PCR; TCRdb holds only in-frame clones, not every one. Among tens of thousands of clones listed, 80% to 90% were seen once. The sequenced sample consisted of peripheral blood. These receptors all come from a man in his forties or fifties with active COVID-19.

The V and J genes are TRBV19 and TRBJ2-3, with 12 bases fitting TRBD2. The germline CDR1 and CDR2 sequences are LNHDA and SQIVND (reference sequence). The V and J ends lost 4 bases and 0 bases, in that order; junction bases with no gene match: 8. This CDR3 comprises 18 residues. Written as DNA, the CDR3 is TGTGCCAGTAGTAGGGCTCTAGCGGGGGGGCCGAGCACAGATACGCAGTATTTT. This codes for CASSRALAGGPSTDTQYF.

This clone was seen only a few times. The chain joins TRBV19 to TRBJ1-1; D may be TRBD1 (5 bases). Between the trimmed V and J ends, which lost 7 bases and 1 base, there was a span of 22 bases. The V gene's germline CDR1 is LNHDA and CDR2 SQIVND (reference sequence). The CDR3 has 17 residues. The CDR3 sequence is CASTPGGRGNTNTEAFF. CDR3 DNA sequence: TGTGCCAGTACCCCCGGGGGGAGGGGCAACACGAACACTGAAGCTTTCTTT.

This rearrangement joins TRBV30 to TRBJ2-2; 9 nucleotides align to TRBD1. The CDR3 length is 14 residues. J lost 5 bases, V lost 2 bases, and 3 bases had no gene match. Germline CDR1 reads GTSNPN; CDR2 reads SVGIG (reference sequence). CDR3 bases: TGTGCCTGGAGTCCGGGACAGGGAACCGGGGAGCTGTTTTTT. It codes for CAWSPGQGTGELFF. Full variable domain (missing parts from reference TRBV30 and TRBJ2-2): SQTIHQWPATLVQPVGSPLSLECTVEGTSNPNLYWYRQAAGRGLQLLFYSVGIGQISSEVPQNLSASRPQDRQFILSSKKLLLSDSGFYLCAWSPGQGTGELFFGEGSRLTVL.

V and J are TRBV5-5 and TRBJ1-1; 11 nucleotides match TRBD1. The CDR3 extends over 17 amino acids. Germline-derived CDR1 and CDR2 are SGHKS and YYEKEE (reference sequence). J lost 2 bases, V lost 0 bases, and 6 bases had no gene match. The CDR3 here is CASSLAPGQGANTEAFF. The CDR3 nucleotides read TGTGCCAGCAGCTTGGCCCCCGGACAGGGGGCTAACACTGAAGCTTTCTTT.

CDR3 in DNA: TGCGCCAGCAGCCCGGGGACTAGCTCAGAGACCCAGTACTTC. Amino acids: CASSPGTSSETQYF. The chain recombines TRBV5-1 with TRBJ2-5; 9 positions match TRBD2. Germline V gives CDR1 SGHRS, CDR2 YFSETQ. The J segment lost 4 bases and the V segment lost 4 bases, leaving 5 bases of the junction unmatched. The CDR3 loop spans 14 amino acids.

The chain recombines TRBV7-8 with TRBJ2-3; TRBD2 matches at 10 bases. Germline trimming cut 5 bases from V and 1 base from J; bases unmatched to any gene: 0. The germline gives CDR1 SGHVS, CDR2 FQNEAQ. This CDR3 has 14 residues. The CDR3 DNA reads as TGTGCCAGCAGCGGGACTAGCGGCACAGATACGCAGTATTTT. Protein product: CASSGTSGTDTQYF.

The rearrangement links TRBV7-9 to TRBJ2-2, with a weak D call TRBD1 (6 bases). The CDR3 contains 18 residues. Per the germline V gene, CDR1 is SEHNR and CDR2 is FQNEAQ (reference sequence). With 1 base removed from V and 5 bases from J, the gap between germline ends came to 20 bases. CDR3 sequence (DNA): TGTGCCAGCAGCTTAGGGGACCCGGGACAACGAGAGACCGGGGAGCTGTTTTTT. As protein: CASSLGDPGQRETGELFF.

The chain is built from TRBV6-2 or TRBV6-3 and TRBJ2-1; 11 nucleotides align to TRBD2. The CDR3 runs 18 residues. Germline V gene data show CDR1 as MNHEY and CDR2 as SVGEGT. V lost 5 bases and J lost 0; bases outside the gene matches: 9. The CDR3 protein is CASSLTSGTYSSYNEQFF. In DNA form, the CDR3 reads TGTGCCAGCAGTCTGACTAGCGGGACGTATAGCTCCTACAATGAGCAGTTCTTC.

This clone was observed a single time. This chain connects TRBV5-1 to TRBJ2-7; TRBD1 aligns across 8 bases. J lost 2 bases, V lost 5 bases, and 6 bases had no gene match. Germline CDR1 SGHRS, CDR2 YFSETQ. The CDR3 totals 14 residues. The CDR3 bases are TGCGCCAGCAGGGGGACAGGTATAACCTACGAGCAGTACTTC. Translated: CASRGTGITYEQYF.